These 14 T cell receptor beta chains originate from one sample sequenced in a study of blood T cells in healthy people across ages. The second PCR ran roughly 6 to 12 cycles with a sample-barcoded 5' primer and J-beta primers. TCRdb passed the 5' RACE reads through MiXCR, listing each CDR3 protein once. The table records some 790,000 distinct CDR3 sequences, more than 25% of them present only once. Sequencing was performed on blood. The receptors were sampled from a woman aged 80 or over in good health.

This clonotype was picked up a small number of times. The gene calls are TRBV6-5 and TRBJ2-2; the match to TRBD1 covers 7 bases. The CDR3 loop spans 17 amino acids. With V trimmed by 6 bases and J by 2 bases, 12 bases remained unmatched. Germline CDR1 is MNHEY and CDR2 is SVGAGI. The CDR3 nucleotides are TGTGCCAGCAGATATTACTCCGGGACAGACAACACCGGGGAGCTGTTTTTT. Residues: CASRYYSGTDNTGELFF.

This clonotype has more than one count but fewer than ten. This chain connects TRBV20-1 to TRBJ2-1, with 8 bases identical to TRBD2. This CDR3 spans 15 amino acids. The V gene end was trimmed by 2 bases and the J gene end by 4 bases; junction bases not matched to a gene: 7. Germline lookup yields CDR1 DFQATT and CDR2 SNEGSKA (reference sequence). The CDR3 bases are TGCAGTGCTAGACAACTAGCGGCTCTTTACAATGAGCAGTTCTTC. Residues: CSARQLAALYNEQFF.

This clonotype was seen a handful of times. This may stem from a read error, because a much larger clone lies one nucleotide away. V and J are TRBV2 and TRBJ2-1, with D perhaps matching TRBD1 (5 bases). The CDR3 sequence is 13 residues long. From germline, CDR1 is SNHLY and CDR2 FYNNEI. The V end was cut by 7 bases, the J end by 4 bases, with 11 bases between. The CDR3 is CASTRQSYNEQFF. Here the CDR3 DNA reads TGTGCCAGCACGAGACAGTCATACAATGAGCAGTTCTTC.

This clonotype has only a few counts. The chain uses TRBV5-1 and TRBJ2-3, with 7 bases lining up with TRBD2. V was pared by 1 base and J by 6 bases, with 8 bases of the junction left unmatched. Germline values: CDR1 SGHRS, CDR2 YFSETQ. This CDR3 comprises 15 residues. The CDR3 here is CASSLPGGRVDTQYF. The CDR3 nucleotides read TGCGCCAGCAGCTTGCCGGGAGGAAGGGTGGATACGCAGTATTTT.

This clonotype was counted at least ten times. A clone one base away is much larger, so this may be a read error. The chain employs TRBV5-1 and TRBJ1-2, with 8 bases fitting TRBD1. The CDR3 extends over 14 amino acids. Germline assignment: CDR1 SGHRS and CDR2 YFSETQ. The trim removed 3 bases at V and 8 bases at J, leaving 9 bases unmatched. In DNA, the CDR3 is TGCGCCAGCAGCTGGTGGACAGGGTCGTTCGGCTACACCTTC. Amino acid sequence: CASSWWTGSFGYTF.

This clonotype appeared a few times. This rearrangement joins TRBV7-2 to TRBJ1-6; D unclear. Trimming shortened V by 4 bases and J by 4 bases, and 5 bases separated the two germline ends. The germline gives CDR1 SGHTA, CDR2 FQGNSA. This CDR3 contains 13 residues. In DNA, the CDR3 is TGTGCCAGCAGCTCCTTTTATAATTCACCCCTCCACTTT. Translated: CASSSFYNSPLHF.

The J gene is TRBJ2-3, the V gene TRBV7-2; 8 nucleotides align to TRBD1. CDR1 and CDR2 (germline): SGHTA, FQGNSA. The CDR3 covers 16 residues. The ends lost 0 bases at V and 13 bases at J; junction bases unmatched: 15. The chain's CDR3 is CASSLAGRTGSRREYF. Written as DNA, the CDR3 is TGTGCCAGCAGCTTAGCGGGGAGGACAGGGTCACGTCGGGAGTATTTT.

This clonotype has just a few counts. The gene calls are TRBV29-1 and TRBJ2-5; weak D call: TRBD1 (7 bases). This CDR3 is 12 amino acids long. CDR1 and CDR2 from the germline V gene are SQVTM and ANQGSEA. Trimming took 3 bases from V and 11 from J, leaving 16 bases between them. In DNA form, the CDR3 reads TGCAGCGTTGACGGACAGGACCGGGAGCAGTACTTC. Translated: CSVDGQDREQYF.

The rearrangement joins TRBV5-8 to TRBJ1-4, with a tentative D call TRBD1 (6 bases). V lost 4 bases, J lost 7 bases, and 14 bases lay in between. The CDR3 consists of 14 residues. CDR1 and CDR2 from the germline V gene are SGHTS and YDEGEE. In DNA form, the CDR3 reads TGTGCCAGCAGCCTCACCTACAGGGCTGAAAAACTGTTTTTT. This gives the protein CASSLTYRAEKLFF.

This clonotype was recorded only once. One junction end disagrees with the germline gene, perhaps due to a read error. The rearrangement joins TRBV28 to TRBJ2-7; no definite D call. CDR1 is MDHEN, CDR2 SYDVKM, per germline. The CDR3 length is 12 residues. CDR3 bases: TGTGCCTGCAGTCTCACTTCGGGCGAGCAGTACTTC. Translated: CACSLTSGEQYF.

This clonotype turned up a few times. J is TRBJ1-4 and V is TRBV7-9; D is uncertain. The CDR3 is made up of 11 amino acids. CDR1 SEHNR and CDR2 FQNEAQ come from the germline V gene (reference sequence). V was clipped by 5 bases and J by 7 bases, with 5 bases between them. The CDR3 loop reads CASSRSEKLFF. CDR3 bases: TGTGCCAGCAGCCGGAGTGAAAAACTGTTTTTT.

This clonotype was observed at least ten times. V gene TRBV11-1 combines with J gene TRBJ2-3, with D maybe TRBD1 (6 bases). The CDR3 length is 16 residues. From germline, CDR1 is SGHAT and CDR2 FQDESV (reference sequence). Deletions cut 3 bases from V and 6 bases from J, with 19 bases between. The CDR3 loop is CASSLERTGFLDTQYF. The DNA for the CDR3 is TGTGCCAGCAGCTTGGAGCGTACAGGGTTTCTGGATACGCAGTATTTT.

The chain is built from TRBV18 and TRBJ2-7; TRBD1 is a possible D gene (5 bases). Germline CDR1 is KGHSH and CDR2 is LQKENI. V was shortened by 3 bases and J by 7 bases, with 19 bases between the two germline ends. The CDR3 has 15 amino acids. CDR3: CASSPAQAKYNEQYF. The DNA for the CDR3 is TGTGCCAGCTCACCGGCACAGGCTAAGTACAATGAGCAGTACTTC.

Comments on this clonotype: A read error may produce the germline difference seen at one junction end. This chain joins TRBV10-3 and TRBJ1-5; 7 positions match TRBD1. This CDR3 contains 16 residues. Per germline, CDR1 ENHRY and CDR2 SYGVKD. The CDR3, as DNA: TGTGCCATCAGTAAGTCTACTCAGGGGGTTGTTCAGCCCCAGCATTTT. As protein: CAISKSTQGVVQPQHF.